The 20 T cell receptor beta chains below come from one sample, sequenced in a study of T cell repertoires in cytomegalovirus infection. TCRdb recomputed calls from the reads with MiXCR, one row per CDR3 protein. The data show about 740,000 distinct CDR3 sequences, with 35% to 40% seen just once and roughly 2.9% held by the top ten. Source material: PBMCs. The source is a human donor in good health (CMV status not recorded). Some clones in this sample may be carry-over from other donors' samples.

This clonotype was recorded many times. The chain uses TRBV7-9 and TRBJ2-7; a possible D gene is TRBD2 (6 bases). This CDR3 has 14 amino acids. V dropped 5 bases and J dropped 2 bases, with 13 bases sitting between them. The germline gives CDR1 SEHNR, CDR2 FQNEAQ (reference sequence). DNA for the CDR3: TGTGCCAGCAGCCCCGTCGGGGGACCCTACGAGCAGTACTTC. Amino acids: CASSPVGGPYEQYF. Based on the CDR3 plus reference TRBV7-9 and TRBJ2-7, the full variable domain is DTGVSQNPRHKITKRGQNVTFRCDPISEHNRLYWYRQTLGQGPEFLTYFQNEAQLEKSRLLSDRFSAERPKGSFSTLEIQRTEQGDSAMYLCASSPVGGPYEQYFGPGTRLTVT.

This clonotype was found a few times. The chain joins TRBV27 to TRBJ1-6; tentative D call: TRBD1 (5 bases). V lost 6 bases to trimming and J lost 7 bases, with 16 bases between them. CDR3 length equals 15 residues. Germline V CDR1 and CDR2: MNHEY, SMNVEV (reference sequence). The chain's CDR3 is CASSRTLATNSPLHF. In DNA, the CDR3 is TGTGCCAGCAGCAGGACACTAGCCACAAATTCACCCCTCCACTTT.

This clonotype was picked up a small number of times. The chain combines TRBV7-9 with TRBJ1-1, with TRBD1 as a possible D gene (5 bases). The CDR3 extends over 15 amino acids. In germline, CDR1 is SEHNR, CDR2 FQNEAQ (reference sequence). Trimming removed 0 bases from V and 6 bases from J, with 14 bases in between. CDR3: CASSLARGTRSEAFF. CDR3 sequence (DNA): TGTGCCAGCAGCTTAGCTAGGGGTACCCGGTCTGAAGCTTTCTTT.

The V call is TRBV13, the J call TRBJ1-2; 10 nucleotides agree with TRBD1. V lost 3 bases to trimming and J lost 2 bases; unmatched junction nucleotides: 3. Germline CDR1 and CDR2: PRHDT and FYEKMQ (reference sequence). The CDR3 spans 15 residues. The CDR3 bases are TGTGCCAGCAGCTTCCCGGGACAGGGGAACTATGGCTACACCTTC. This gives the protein CASSFPGQGNYGYTF.

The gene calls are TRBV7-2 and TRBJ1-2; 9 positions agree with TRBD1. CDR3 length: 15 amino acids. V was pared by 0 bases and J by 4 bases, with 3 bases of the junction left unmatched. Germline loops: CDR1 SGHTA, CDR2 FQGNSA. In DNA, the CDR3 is TGTGCCAGCAGCTTAGCCAGGGACAGGGTCTATGGCTACACCTTC. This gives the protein CASSLARDRVYGYTF.

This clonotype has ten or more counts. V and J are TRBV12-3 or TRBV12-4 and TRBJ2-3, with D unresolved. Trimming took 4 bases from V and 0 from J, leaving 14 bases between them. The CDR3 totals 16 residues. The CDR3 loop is CASSSSRTVSTDTQYF. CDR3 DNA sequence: TGTGCCAGCAGTTCCTCCAGGACGGTTAGCACAGATACGCAGTATTTT.

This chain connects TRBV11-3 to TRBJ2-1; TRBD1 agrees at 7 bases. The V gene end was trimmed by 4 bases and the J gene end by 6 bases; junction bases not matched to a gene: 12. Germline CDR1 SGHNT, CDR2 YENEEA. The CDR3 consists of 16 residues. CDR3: CASSSDRQGWANEQFF. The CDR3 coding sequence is TGTGCCAGCAGCTCTGACCGACAGGGTTGGGCCAATGAGCAGTTCTTC.

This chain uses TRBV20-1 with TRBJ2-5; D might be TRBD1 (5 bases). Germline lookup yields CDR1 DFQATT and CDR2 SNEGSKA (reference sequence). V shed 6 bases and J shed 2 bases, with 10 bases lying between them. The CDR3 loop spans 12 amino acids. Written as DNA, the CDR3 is TGCAGTGCCCAGACAGAACAAGAGACCCAGTACTTC. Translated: CSAQTEQETQYF.

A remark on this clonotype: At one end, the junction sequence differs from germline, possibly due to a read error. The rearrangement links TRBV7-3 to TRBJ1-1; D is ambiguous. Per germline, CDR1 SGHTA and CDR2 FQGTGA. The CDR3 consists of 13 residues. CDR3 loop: CASSPRFPTEDFF. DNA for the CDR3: TGTGCCAGCAGCCCCAGATTCCCCACTGAAGATTTCTTT.

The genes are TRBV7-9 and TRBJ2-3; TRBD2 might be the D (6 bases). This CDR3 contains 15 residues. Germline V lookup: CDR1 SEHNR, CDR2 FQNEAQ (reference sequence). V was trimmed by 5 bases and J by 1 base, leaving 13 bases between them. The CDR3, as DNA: TGTGCCAGCAGCCAATGGGAGCGGGGCACAGATACGCAGTATTTT. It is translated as CASSQWERGTDTQYF.

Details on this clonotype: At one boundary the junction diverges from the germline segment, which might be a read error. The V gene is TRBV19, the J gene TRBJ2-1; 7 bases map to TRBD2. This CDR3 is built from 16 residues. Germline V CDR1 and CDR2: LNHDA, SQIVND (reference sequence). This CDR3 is CASSIVGAGQGNEQFF. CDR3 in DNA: TGTGCCAGCAGTATAGTTGGAGCGGGGCAGGGAAATGAGCAGTTCTTC.

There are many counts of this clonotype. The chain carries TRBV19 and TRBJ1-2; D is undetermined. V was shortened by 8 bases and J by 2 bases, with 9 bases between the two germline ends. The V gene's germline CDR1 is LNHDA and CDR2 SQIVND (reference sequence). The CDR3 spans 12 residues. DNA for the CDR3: TGTGCCAGTCGTAACTCAAACTATGGCTACACCTTC. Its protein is CASRNSNYGYTF.

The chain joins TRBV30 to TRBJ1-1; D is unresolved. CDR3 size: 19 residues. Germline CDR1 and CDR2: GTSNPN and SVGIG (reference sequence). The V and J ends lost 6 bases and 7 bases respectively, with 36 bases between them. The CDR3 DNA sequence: TGTGCCTGTCATCCATCAGCCGTAAGGAAGACGGTAAAAGATGGTGAAGCTTTCTTT. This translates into CACHPSAVRKTVKDGEAFF.

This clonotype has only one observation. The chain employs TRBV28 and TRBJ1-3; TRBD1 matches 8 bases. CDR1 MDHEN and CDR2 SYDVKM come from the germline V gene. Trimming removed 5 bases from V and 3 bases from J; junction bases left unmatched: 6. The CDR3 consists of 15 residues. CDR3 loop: CASSPGQARGNTIYF. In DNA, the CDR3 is TGTGCCAGCAGTCCGGGACAGGCACGTGGAAACACCATATATTTT.

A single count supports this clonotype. CDR3 loop: CASSQGGSGGLNNEQFF. CDR3 DNA sequence: TGCGCCAGCAGCCAAGGGGGGAGCGGGGGGCTAAACAATGAGCAGTTCTTC. This rearrangement joins TRBV4-1 to TRBJ2-1; 9 bases match TRBD2. This CDR3 is 17 amino acids long. CDR1 is MGHRA and CDR2 is YSYEKL in the germline V gene. V was clipped by 1 base and J by 5 bases; unmatched bases: 9.

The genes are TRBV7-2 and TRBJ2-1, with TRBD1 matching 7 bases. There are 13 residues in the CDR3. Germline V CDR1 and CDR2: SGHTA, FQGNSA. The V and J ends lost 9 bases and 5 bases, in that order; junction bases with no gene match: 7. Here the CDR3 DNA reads TGTGCCAGTTCCGGGACAGACGACAATGAGCAGTTCTTC. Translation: CASSGTDDNEQFF.

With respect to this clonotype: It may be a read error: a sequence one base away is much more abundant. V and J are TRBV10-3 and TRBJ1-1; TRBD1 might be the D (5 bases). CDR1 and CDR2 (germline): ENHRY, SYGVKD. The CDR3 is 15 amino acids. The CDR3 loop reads CDIKGSGRVDTEAFF. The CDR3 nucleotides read TGTGACATCAAAGGCTCGGGCAGGGTTGACACTGAAGCTTTCTTT.

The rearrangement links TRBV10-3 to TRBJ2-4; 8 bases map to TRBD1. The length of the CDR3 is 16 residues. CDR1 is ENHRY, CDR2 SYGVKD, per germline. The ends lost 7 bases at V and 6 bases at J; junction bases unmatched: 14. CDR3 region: CAIIPSGQGAGNIQYF. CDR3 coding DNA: TGTGCCATCATTCCATCGGGGCAGGGGGCCGGAAACATTCAGTACTTC.

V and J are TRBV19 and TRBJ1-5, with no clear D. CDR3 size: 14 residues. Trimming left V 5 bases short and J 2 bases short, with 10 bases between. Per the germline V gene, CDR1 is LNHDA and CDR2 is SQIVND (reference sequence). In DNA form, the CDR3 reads TGTGCCAGTAGTTTGTCCTCGCGCAATCAGCCCCAGCATTTT. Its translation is CASSLSSRNQPQHF.

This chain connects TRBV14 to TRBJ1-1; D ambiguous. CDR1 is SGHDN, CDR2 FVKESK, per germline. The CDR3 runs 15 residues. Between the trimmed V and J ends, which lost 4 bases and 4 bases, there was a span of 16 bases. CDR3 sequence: CASSPRGGPSTEAFF. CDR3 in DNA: TGTGCCAGCAGCCCCCGGGGAGGGCCTAGCACTGAAGCTTTCTTT.